The 7 T cell receptor beta chains below come from one sample, sequenced in a study of Graves' ophthalmopathy and Graves' hyperthyroidism. TCR beta CDR3 amplification used RNA transcripts. In the first round, RT-PCR was carried out with HTBI primers, and a multiplex PCR formed the second round. A single record per CDR3 protein comes from TCRdb applying MiXCR to the multiplex PCR reads. The sample yields over a million distinct CDR3 sequences, roughly 35% seen once. The specimen sequenced was peripheral blood or thyroid tissue (not recorded which). All receptors derive from an adult man with Graves' hyperthyroidism.

This clonotype was seen a handful of times. This chain links TRBV7-9 with TRBJ1-1, with no clear D. The CDR3 length is 15 residues. The germline V gene encodes CDR1 SEHNR and CDR2 FQNEAQ (reference sequence). V shed 1 base and J shed 4 bases, with 13 bases lying between them. The CDR3 DNA reads TGTGCCAGCAGCTTAGATGGGGTAGGAAGCACTGAAGCTTTCTTT. Protein: CASSLDGVGSTEAFF.

This clonotype was seen a handful of times. The rearrangement joins TRBV10-2 to TRBJ1-2; tentatively, D is TRBD1 (5 bases). The CDR3 has 19 residues. The germline V gene encodes CDR1 WSHSY and CDR2 SAAADI. Trimming stripped 3 bases from V and 7 bases from J, with 30 bases between. DNA of the CDR3: TGCGCCAGCAGTGACTCGAGGGCAGGGACCCACCTGTTGCCTGGTGGCTACACCTTC. Translated, it gives CASSDSRAGTHLLPGGYTF.

This clonotype showed up many times. This rearrangement joins TRBV7-2 to TRBJ2-7; no definite D call. Trimming cost V 5 bases and J 3 bases, with 11 bases left between them. CDR3 length: 13 residues. CDR1 and CDR2 (germline): SGHTA, FQGNSA. The CDR3 DNA follows: TGTGCCAGCAGCCCGTCCCTGAGCTACGAGCAGTACTTC. It translates to CASSPSLSYEQYF.

This clonotype was found many times. The chain employs TRBV5-8 and TRBJ1-5; D is unresolved. Germline assignment: CDR1 SGHTS and CDR2 YDEGEE. The germline V and J ends were trimmed by 1 base and 2 bases, with 7 bases remaining between them. CDR3 length: 14 amino acids. This CDR3 is CASSLLQGNQPQHF. Here the CDR3 DNA reads TGTGCCAGCAGCTTGCTTCAGGGCAATCAGCCCCAGCATTTT. Filled out from reference TRBV5-8 and TRBJ1-5, the complete variable domain reads EAGVTQSPTHLIKTRGQQATLRCSPISGHTSVYWYQQALGLGLQFLLWYDEGEERNRGNFPPRFSGRQFPNYSSELNVNALELEDSALYLCASSLLQGNQPQHFGDGTRLSIL.

This clonotype was seen at least ten times. The genes are TRBV11-2 and TRBJ2-5; 10 positions agree with TRBD2. Germline loops: CDR1 SGHAT, CDR2 FQNNGV. The junction had 9 bases not matched to a gene; V was cut back by 3 bases and J by 5 bases. The CDR3 runs to 16 residues. Here the CDR3 DNA reads TGTGCCAGCAGCTTGAGCGGGAGGGCCGAAAGTGAGACCCAGTACTTC. It specifies CASSLSGRAESETQYF.

The V and J genes are TRBV13 and TRBJ2-7; either TRBD1 or TRBD2 may supply D (5 bases each). CDR3 length equals 14 residues. V shed 5 bases and J shed 4 bases, with 15 bases lying between them. The germline CDR1 and CDR2 sequences are PRHDT and FYEKMQ (reference sequence). The CDR3 DNA is TGTGCCAGCAGCGAGGGACGAGGCAATTACGAGCAGTACTTC. It codes for CASSEGRGNYEQYF.

Here the CDR3 DNA reads TGTGCCAGTAGTATCCTCGGTGGACAGGGCTACGAGCAGTACTTC. Its protein product is CASSILGGQGYEQYF. J is TRBJ2-7 and V is TRBV19; 8 bases are a match to TRBD1. Trimming at V came to 3 bases and at J to 3 bases, leaving 7 bases not matched to a gene. Per germline, CDR1 LNHDA and CDR2 SQIVND (reference sequence). The CDR3 sequence is 15 residues long.